These 16 T cell receptor beta chains share one sample of origin, sequenced in a study of technical replicates of blood from a few donors. TCRdb keeps only in-frame clones here, not all; method: immunoSEQ multiplex PCR. The sample yields some 87,000 clones, approximately 96% seen once. Sequencing was performed on T cells isolated from PBMCs. Receptors originate from a human donor in good health.

The V gene is TRBV19, the J gene TRBJ1-2; D is perhaps TRBD1 (5 bases). CDR1 is LNHDA, CDR2 SQIVND, per germline (reference sequence). The CDR3 has 13 residues. The V gene lost 6 bases and the J gene lost 3 bases, with 11 bases spanning the gap. The CDR3 DNA sequence: TGTGCCAGTAGCGCCCAGGGCGACTATGGCTACACCTTC. It translates to CASSAQGDYGYTF.

CDR3 in DNA: TGTGCCAGCAGTGACTCTGGACAGGGGTCAGATACGCAGTATTTT. The encoded protein is CASSDSGQGSDTQYF. The rearrangement joins TRBV6-4 to TRBJ2-3, with 9 bases matching TRBD1. This CDR3 has 15 residues. J was trimmed by 4 bases and V by 0 bases; bases with no gene match: 2. Germline V CDR1 and CDR2: MRHNA, SNTAGT.

The chain has TRBV10-3 and TRBJ2-7, with a possible D match to TRBD1 (5 bases). The CDR3 spans 13 residues. V lost 5 bases and J lost 6, with 14 bases in between. Per germline, CDR1 ENHRY and CDR2 SYGVKD. The CDR3 sequence: CAISLDNQREQYF. In DNA form, the CDR3 reads TGTGCCATCAGTCTGGACAACCAGCGCGAGCAGTACTTC.

The chain is built from TRBV5-4 and TRBJ1-2, with a weak D call TRBD1 (5 bases). The CDR3 sequence is 15 residues long. V lost 6 bases to trimming and J lost 3 bases, with 18 bases between them. Germline CDR1 reads SGHNT; CDR2 reads YYREEE (reference sequence). The CDR3 loop reads CASTFRGGEYYGYTF. For the CDR3, the DNA is TGTGCCAGCACCTTCCGGGGGGGGGAGTACTATGGCTACACCTTC. Together with reference TRBV5-4 and TRBJ1-2, the CDR3 gives the full variable domain: ETGVTQSPTHLIKTRGQQVTLRCSSQSGHNTVSWYQQALGQGPQFIFQYYREEENGRGNFPPRFSGLQFPNYSSELNVNALELDDSALYLCASTFRGGEYYGYTFGSGTRLTVV.

This chain joins TRBV19 and TRBJ1-4; perhaps TRBD1 as D (5 bases). V lost 1 base and J lost 4, with 7 bases in between. In germline, CDR1 is LNHDA, CDR2 SQIVND (reference sequence). The CDR3 loop spans 14 amino acids. The CDR3 DNA sequence: TGTGCCAGTAGTATAGGGCAGGGTAATGAAAAACTGTTTTTT. It is translated as CASSIGQGNEKLFF.

This sequence joins TRBV27 and TRBJ1-1; D is perhaps TRBD1 (6 bases). The CDR3 has 13 amino acids. V was clipped by 7 bases and J by 1 base, with 10 bases between them. Per germline, CDR1 MNHEY and CDR2 SMNVEV (reference sequence). Here the CDR3 reads CASKGGGNTEAFF. For the CDR3, the DNA is TGTGCCAGCAAGGGAGGGGGGAACACTGAAGCTTTCTTT.

The V and J genes are TRBV28 and TRBJ1-5; TRBD1 agrees at 9 bases. Trimming removed 3 bases from V and 3 bases from J; junction bases left unmatched: 21. From germline, CDR1 is MDHEN and CDR2 SYDVKM. The CDR3 totals 21 residues. CDR3: CASSFPRLGNDGTGLNQPQHF. The DNA of the CDR3 is TGTGCCAGCAGTTTTCCCAGATTAGGGAACGACGGGACAGGGCTCAATCAGCCCCAGCATTTT. The whole variable domain, remainder taken from reference TRBV28 and TRBJ1-5, is DVKVTQSSRYLVKRTGEKVFLECVQDMDHENMFWYRQDPGLGLRLIYFSYDVKMKEKGDIPEGYSVSREKKERFSLILESASTNQTSMYLCASSFPRLGNDGTGLNQPQHFGDGTRLSIL.

This chain uses TRBV5-1 with TRBJ2-1, with 10 bases that match TRBD1. The CDR3 sequence is 14 residues long. Trimming cost V 7 bases and J 7 bases; bases outside gene matches: 8. From germline, CDR1 is SGHRS and CDR2 YFSETQ. The CDR3 DNA reads as TGCGCCAGCGAATGGGGGGACAGGGGTAATGAGCAGTTCTTC. This encodes CASEWGDRGNEQFF.

V usage is TRBV30 and J usage is TRBJ2-1; D ambiguous. The length of the CDR3 is 14 residues. Between the trimmed V and J ends, which lost 7 bases and 2 bases, there was a span of 15 bases. CDR1 is GTSNPN and CDR2 is SVGIG in the germline V gene (reference sequence). This CDR3 is CAYYRVETYNEQFF. The CDR3 nucleotides are TGTGCCTACTATCGTGTGGAAACCTACAATGAGCAGTTCTTC. Using reference TRBV30 and TRBJ2-1 for the parts outside the CDR3, the full variable domain is SQTIHQWPATLVQPVGSPLSLECTVEGTSNPNLYWYRQAAGRGLQLLFYSVGIGQISSEVPQNLSASRPQDRQFILSSKKLLLSDSGFYLCAYYRVETYNEQFFGPGTRLTVL.

The CDR3 reads CASSLLHREHEQYF. The CDR3 DNA follows: TGTGCCAGCAGCTTACTACACAGGGAACACGAGCAGTACTTC. This chain joins TRBV7-3 and TRBJ2-7; D might be TRBD1 (6 bases). The V and J ends lost 2 bases and 5 bases respectively, with 13 bases between them. Germline V lookup: CDR1 SGHTA, CDR2 FQGTGA. The CDR3 runs to 14 residues.

CDR3 coding DNA: TGTGCCAGTATCTTATCACCAGGGAACACTGAAGCTTTCTTT. Translating gives CASILSPGNTEAFF. V usage is TRBV19 and J usage is TRBJ1-1; D ambiguous. Trimming took 7 bases from V and 1 from J, leaving 13 bases between them. CDR3 size: 14 residues. Germline CDR1 reads LNHDA; CDR2 reads SQIVND (reference sequence).

The chain couples TRBV7-2 to TRBJ2-7; 11 bases line up with TRBD2. The V segment lost 0 bases and the J segment 4 bases; nucleotides outside the gene matches: 5. Germline V gene lookup returns CDR1 SGHTA and CDR2 FQGNSA. The CDR3 is 16 residues long. CDR3 loop: CASSLAGTSGKYEQYF. The CDR3 DNA is TGTGCCAGCAGCTTAGCCGGGACTAGCGGAAAATACGAGCAGTACTTC.

V usage is TRBV19 and J usage is TRBJ2-3; 7 nucleotides align to TRBD2. The CDR3 sequence is 15 residues long. Losses at the gene ends were 3 bases for V and 9 bases for J; bases not matched to a gene: 12. From germline, CDR1 is LNHDA and CDR2 SQIVND (reference sequence). CDR3 sequence reads: CASSIGPPGGGTQYF. CDR3 DNA: TGTGCCAGTAGTATTGGTCCCCCGGGGGGTGGCACGCAGTATTTT.

The gene calls are TRBV10-3 and TRBJ2-1; unclear D gene. The V and J ends lost 8 bases and 4 bases respectively, with 12 bases between them. Per the germline V gene, CDR1 is ENHRY and CDR2 is SYGVKD. The CDR3 has 13 amino acids. The CDR3 loop is CAIGVPAYNEQFF. CDR3 coding DNA: TGTGCCATCGGCGTTCCAGCGTACAATGAGCAGTTCTTC.

The rearrangement links TRBV27 to TRBJ1-5; no firm D call. Germline V gene sequence: CDR1 MNHEY, CDR2 SMNVEV (reference sequence). V was cut by 1 base and J by 1 base, with 2 bases left in between. The CDR3 is made up of 13 amino acids. CDR3 amino acids: CASSLLSNQPQHF. CDR3 sequence (DNA): TGTGCCAGCAGTTTATTAAGCAATCAGCCCCAGCATTTT.

V is TRBV5-8 and J is TRBJ1-1; D is ambiguous. The CDR3 spans 12 residues. Germline CDR1 reads SGHTS; CDR2 reads YDEGEE. Trimming cost V 0 bases and J 10 bases, with 10 bases left between them. Here the CDR3 reads CASSLDRPGAFF. The CDR3 bases are TGTGCCAGCAGCTTGGATCGTCCAGGAGCTTTCTTT.